These 3 T cell receptor beta chains were sequenced from one sample in a study of T cell repertoires in cytomegalovirus infection. Antigen specificity for these receptors is unknown. TCRdb passed the reads through MiXCR, listing each CDR3 protein once. The data contain roughly 860,000 distinct CDR3 sequences, less than 35% of them singletons. Sequencing used cultured CD8+ T cells from PBMCs, obtained from culture after CMV antigen stimulation. These TCRs come from a human donor in good health (CMV status not recorded). Some clones in this sample may be carry-over from other donors' samples.

This chain joins TRBV12-3 or TRBV12-4 and TRBJ2-5; D ambiguous. Trimming shortened V by 3 bases and J by 1 base, and 6 bases separated the two germline ends. CDR3 length: 13 residues. The CDR3 here is CASSFVRQETQYF. The CDR3 DNA reads as TGTGCCAGCAGTTTTGTGCGCCAAGAGACCCAGTACTTC.

This clonotype has a count of ten or more. The chain recombines TRBV7-6 with TRBJ1-4; no definite D call. The germline gives CDR1 SGHVS, CDR2 FNYEAQ. The CDR3 runs to 16 residues. Trimming took 1 base from V and 8 from J, leaving 17 bases between them. The CDR3 here is CASSLGVAGDGEKLFF. CDR3 bases: TGTGCCAGCAGCTTAGGAGTGGCGGGTGACGGCGAAAAACTGTTTTTT.

The rearrangement uses TRBV6-6 and TRBJ2-5, with no clear D. The CDR3 sequence is 15 residues long. V lost 1 base and J lost 0, with 9 bases in between. Germline CDR1 and CDR2: MNHNY and SVGAGI (reference sequence). Here the CDR3 reads CASSYLDGYQETQYF. The CDR3 nucleotides are TGTGCCAGCAGTTACTTGGACGGGTACCAAGAGACCCAGTACTTC.